Below, 11 T cell receptor beta chains from the same sample are listed, as sequenced in a study of shared clonotypes between healthy human individuals. The method was immunoSEQ multiplex PCR; TCRdb's version includes in-frame clones alone and lacks a portion of them. This sample has approximately 440,000 clones, with approximately 71% found just once. The sequencing sample was made of PBMCs. These receptors originate from a woman in her thirties or forties in good health. Some clones in this sample may be carry-over from other donors' samples.

The rearrangement uses TRBV6-1 and TRBJ2-2, with 7 positions matching TRBD2. CDR3 size: 15 residues. The germline gives CDR1 MNHNS, CDR2 SASEGT. The J segment lost 6 bases and the V segment lost 4 bases, leaving 8 bases of the junction unmatched. The DNA for the CDR3 is TGTGCCAGCAGTGGGGGCCGGGGGGTCCCCGGGGAGCTGTTTTTT. It encodes CASSGGRGVPGELFF.

The chain is built from TRBV7-2 and TRBJ1-2; D is unclear. Germline V gene lookup returns CDR1 SGHTA and CDR2 FQGNSA. The V and J ends lost 0 bases and 2 bases respectively, with 7 bases between them. CDR3 length: 14 residues. CDR3 amino acids: CASSLAIQNYGYTF. The CDR3 DNA reads TGTGCCAGCAGCTTAGCGATACAGAACTATGGCTACACCTTC.

This clone came up once. V usage is TRBV6-1 and J usage is TRBJ2-1; 7 positions agree with TRBD1. CDR1 and CDR2 (germline): MNHNS, SASEGT. V lost 4 bases and J lost 8; bases outside the gene matches: 8. The CDR3 extends over 14 amino acids. CDR3 region: CASSGRQGSDEQFF. In DNA form, the CDR3 reads TGTGCCAGCAGTGGAAGACAGGGTAGTGATGAGCAGTTCTTC.

Comment on this clone: A single base is all that separates this from a far larger clone, so a read error is likely. The chain employs TRBV5-1 and TRBJ1-3; 9 nucleotides agree with TRBD1. The CDR3 has 15 residues. V lost 7 bases, J lost 2 bases, and 7 bases stayed unmatched. CDR1 is SGHRS, CDR2 YFSETQ, per germline. The chain's CDR3 is CASGQGTGTGNTIYF. In DNA form, the CDR3 reads TGCGCCAGCGGCCAGGGGACAGGGACTGGAAACACCATATATTTT.

In this sample, this clone turned up once. A read error is the likely source, as a far larger clone sits one nucleotide away. This chain joins TRBV30 and TRBJ2-3; D gene ambiguous. Per germline, CDR1 GTSNPN and CDR2 SVGIG (reference sequence). The CDR3 has 13 amino acids. Trimming pared 1 base from V and 8 bases from J, leaving 13 bases between. CDR3 nucleotide sequence: TGTGCCTGGAGTGGGCCCCGGGCAGGTACGCAGTATTTT. It encodes CAWSGPRAGTQYF. The variable domain in full, completed from reference TRBV30 and TRBJ2-3, reads SQTIHQWPATLVQPVGSPLSLECTVEGTSNPNLYWYRQAAGRGLQLLFYSVGIGQISSEVPQNLSASRPQDRQFILSSKKLLLSDSGFYLCAWSGPRAGTQYFGPGTRLTVL.

The CDR3 protein is CASSLADLIPGELFF. The CDR3 DNA reads TGTGCCAGCAGCTTAGCAGACCTCATACCTGGGGAGCTGTTTTTT. The chain recombines TRBV11-1 with TRBJ2-2; D is uncertain. The CDR3 runs 15 residues. V lost 0 bases, J lost 8 bases, and 13 bases lay in between. Germline V gene sequence: CDR1 SGHAT, CDR2 FQDESV (reference sequence).

This clone was recorded only once. CDR3 in amino acids: CASSPTPGGANVLTF. CDR3 bases: TGTGCCAGCAGCCCAACCCCGGGAGGGGCCAACGTCCTGACTTTC. The V gene is TRBV7-3, the J gene TRBJ2-6, with D perhaps matching TRBD2 (5 bases). The germline gives CDR1 SGHTA, CDR2 FQGTGA. CDR3 length: 15 amino acids. V gave up 5 bases and J gave up 4 bases, with 12 bases separating them.

The chain combines TRBV10-3 with TRBJ1-1; tentative D call: TRBD1 (6 bases). Trimming left V 4 bases short and J 4 bases short, with 13 bases between. This CDR3 has 14 amino acids. Germline CDR1 and CDR2: ENHRY and SYGVKD. CDR3 loop: CAISADRRGTEAFF. The CDR3 DNA reads TGTGCCATCAGTGCGGACAGACGGGGCACTGAAGCTTTCTTT.

The chain has TRBV27 and TRBJ2-2; no firm D call. Germline V gives CDR1 MNHEY, CDR2 SMNVEV (reference sequence). This CDR3 has 13 residues. Trimming stripped 3 bases from V and 1 base from J, with 3 bases between. Here the CDR3 reads CASSFGNTGELFF. CDR3 sequence (DNA): TGTGCCAGCAGTTTCGGGAACACCGGGGAGCTGTTTTTT.

This clone was seen only once. A much more abundant neighbour one base away suggests this may be a read error. The chain uses TRBV5-4 and TRBJ2-3; D gene ambiguous. The germline CDR1 and CDR2 sequences are SGHNT and YYREEE (reference sequence). The CDR3 runs 12 residues. Deletions cut 5 bases from V and 2 bases from J, with 6 bases between. The CDR3 is CASSSTTDTQYF. The CDR3, as DNA: TGTGCCAGCAGTTCGACCACAGATACGCAGTATTTT. Supplemented by reference TRBV5-4 and TRBJ2-3, the full variable domain reads ETGVTQSPTHLIKTRGQQVTLRCSSQSGHNTVSWYQQALGQGPQFIFQYYREEENGRGNFPPRFSGLQFPNYSSELNVNALELDDSALYLCASSSTTDTQYFGPGTRLTVL.

The chain is built from TRBV28 and TRBJ2-7; D not resolved. The V gene's germline CDR1 is MDHEN and CDR2 SYDVKM. The CDR3 extends over 16 amino acids. The V gene lost 5 bases and the J gene lost 0 bases, with 17 bases spanning the gap. The CDR3 here is CASSPSVDRVSYEQYF. The CDR3 nucleotides read TGTGCCAGCAGTCCCTCGGTTGACCGAGTCTCCTACGAGCAGTACTTC. The whole variable domain, remainder taken from reference TRBV28 and TRBJ2-7, is DVKVTQSSRYLVKRTGEKVFLECVQDMDHENMFWYRQDPGLGLRLIYFSYDVKMKEKGDIPEGYSVSREKKERFSLILESASTNQTSMYLCASSPSVDRVSYEQYFGPGTRLTVT.